This T cell receptor beta chain appears in the sequencing data of a study of blood T cell repertoires in COVID-19. Study details: Samples of COVID-19 (acute and convalescent) were obtained from the United States, Italy and Spain. The cDNA or gDNA used as material had been derived from T cells, B-cell-depleted T cells, or PBMCs.

Original processing methods: How many nucleated cells were present was estimated from reference gene primer amplification. Measured with immunoSEQ multiplex PCR; TCRdb has only the in-frame clones, and not every one. The DNA gave D and trimming, while V, J and clone size come from that table. This sample has over 150,000 clones, with more than 75% found just once. Germline V gene lookup returns CDR1 SGDLS and CDR2 YYNGEE. Trimming cost V 4 bases and J 4 bases; bases outside gene matches: 3. The CDR3 is 14 residues long. This rearrangement joins TRBV9 to TRBJ1-5, with 9 bases fitting TRBD1. The sequence derives from a man aged 50-60 years who had recovered from COVID-19. Sample: peripheral blood. The CDR3 loop reads CASSRDRDNQPQHF. CDR3 coding DNA: TGTGCCAGCAGCCGGGACAGGGATAATCAGCCCCAGCATTTT.